This TCR beta chain was obtained from a study of TIL therapy for anti-PD-1-resistant metastatic lung cancer. Study information: A handful of tumors were EGFR-mutant and two were ALK-rearranged. Tumors carried a median about 1.5 non-synonymous mutations per megabase.

Time point: pre-treatment sample, taken before nivolumab and TIL therapy. The germline V gene has CDR1 MDHEN and CDR2 SYDVKM. The CDR3 runs to 11 residues. Trimming took 5 bases from V and 0 from J, leaving 1 base between them. This was the immunoSEQ v3 assay. The table came from immunoSEQ multiplex PCR; TCRdb's copy has only in-frame clones and leaves some out. The table includes 36,000 or so clones, less than 75% detected once. V and J are TRBV28 and TRBJ1-1, with D unresolved. This sample comprised blood, obtained at baseline. The receptor's source is a person between 25 and 80 years old with non-small cell lung cancer. Here the CDR3 reads CASSMNTEAFF. The CDR3 DNA sequence: TGTGCCAGCAGTATGAACACTGAAGCTTTCTTT.